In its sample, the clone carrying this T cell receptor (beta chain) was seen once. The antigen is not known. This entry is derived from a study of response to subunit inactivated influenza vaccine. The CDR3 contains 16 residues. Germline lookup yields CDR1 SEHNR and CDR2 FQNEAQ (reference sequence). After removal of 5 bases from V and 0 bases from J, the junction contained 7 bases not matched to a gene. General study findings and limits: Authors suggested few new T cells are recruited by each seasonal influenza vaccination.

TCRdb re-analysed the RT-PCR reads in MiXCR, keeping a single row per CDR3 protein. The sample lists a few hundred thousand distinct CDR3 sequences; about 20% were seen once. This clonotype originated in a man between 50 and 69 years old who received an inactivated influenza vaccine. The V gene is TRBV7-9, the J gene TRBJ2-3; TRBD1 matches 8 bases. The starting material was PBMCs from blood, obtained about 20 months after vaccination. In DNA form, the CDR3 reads TGTGCCAGCAGCCTCGGCGGACAGGGCAGCACAGATACGCAGTATTTT. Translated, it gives CASSLGGQGSTDTQYF.